One sample yielded the 21 T cell receptor beta chains listed below, sequenced in a study of T cells in tuberculosis. TCRdb's table, derived via immunoSEQ multiplex PCR, lists solely in-frame clones and lacks some. The sample shows about 37,000 clones, 90% to 95% of them seen only once. Sequencing used PBMCs. The receptors here all came from a donor between 10 and 35 years old with latent tuberculosis or without tuberculosis infection. Some clones in this sample may be carry-over from other donors' samples.

The chain links TRBV15 to TRBJ1-1, with D perhaps matching TRBD1 (5 bases). Germline V gene lookup returns CDR1 LNHNV and CDR2 YYDKDF (reference sequence). V shed 0 bases and J shed 0 bases, with 14 bases lying between them. The CDR3 totals 17 residues. In DNA, the CDR3 is TGTGCCACCAGCAGAGATCGGGGGTCGGCAATGAACACTGAAGCTTTCTTT. The encoded protein is CATSRDRGSAMNTEAFF. The whole variable domain, filled in from reference TRBV15 and TRBJ1-1, reads DAMVIQNPRYQVTQFGKPVTLSCSQTLNHNVMYWYQQKSSQAPKLLFHYYDKDFNNEADTPDNFQSRRPNTSFCFLDIRSPGLGDTAMYLCATSRDRGSAMNTEAFFGQGTRLTVV.

The chain links TRBV7-9 to TRBJ1-6, with TRBD1 as a possible D gene (5 bases). CDR1 is SEHNR and CDR2 is FQNEAQ in the germline V gene (reference sequence). The CDR3 loop spans 14 amino acids. V was trimmed by 3 bases and J by 7 bases, leaving 10 bases between them. The CDR3 DNA is TGTGCCAGCAGCTTTCAGGGCTTGAATTCACCCCTCCACTTT. Residues: CASSFQGLNSPLHF.

This clone has only one observation. The rearrangement joins TRBV10-2 to TRBJ1-1; TRBD1 agrees at 10 bases. Unmatched junction bases numbered 5, after V lost 4 bases and J lost 0 bases. The CDR3 contains 16 residues. CDR1 and CDR2 from the germline V gene are WSHSY and SAAADI. The CDR3 nucleotides read TGCGCCAGCAGTGGGGACAGGGGACTTGTGAACACTGAAGCTTTCTTT. Translating gives CASSGDRGLVNTEAFF.

This rearrangement joins TRBV4-1 to TRBJ2-2; 9 nucleotides agree with TRBD1. The CDR3 sequence is 16 residues long. The V gene's germline CDR1 is MGHRA and CDR2 YSYEKL. Unmatched junction bases numbered 5, after V lost 1 base and J lost 5 bases. This CDR3 reads CASSQGTGVGTGELFF. The CDR3 DNA sequence: TGCGCCAGCAGCCAAGGGACAGGGGTTGGTACCGGGGAGCTGTTTTTT.

The V and J genes are TRBV5-4 and TRBJ2-3, with 8 bases lining up with TRBD1. The junction had 8 bases not matched to a gene; V was cut back by 4 bases and J by 1 base. The CDR3 loop spans 16 amino acids. Germline V gene lookup returns CDR1 SGHNT and CDR2 YYREEE (reference sequence). CDR3 bases: TGTGCCAGCAGCCCAGACAGGGGAGAGGGCACAGATACGCAGTATTTT. It translates to CASSPDRGEGTDTQYF.

This chain connects TRBV19 to TRBJ2-7, with D maybe TRBD1 (5 bases). V shed 6 bases and J shed 1 base, with 10 bases lying between them. This CDR3 region has 13 residues. Germline V gives CDR1 LNHDA, CDR2 SQIVND (reference sequence). CDR3 sequence (DNA): TGTGCCAGTAGCAATCCAGGGTCCTACGAGCAGTACTTC. It translates to CASSNPGSYEQYF. The entire variable domain, with the rest obtained from reference TRBV19 and TRBJ2-7, is as follows: DGGITQSPKYLFRKEGQNVTLSCEQNLNHDAMYWYRQDPGQGLRLIYYSQIVNDFQKGDIAEGYSVSREKKESFPLTVTSAQKNPTAFYLCASSNPGSYEQYFGPGTRLTVT.

V is TRBV29-1 and J is TRBJ1-2; 7 nucleotides match TRBD1. V shed 1 base, J shed 4 bases, and the junction held 0 bases outside the gene matches. The germline CDR1 and CDR2 sequences are SQVTM and ANQGSEA. This CDR3 spans 12 amino acids. The CDR3 protein is CSVEGDSYGYTF. In DNA form, the CDR3 reads TGCAGCGTTGAAGGGGACAGCTATGGCTACACCTTC.

The chain has TRBV7-9 and TRBJ1-5; TRBD1 is a possible D gene (6 bases). The CDR3 has 15 amino acids. The V end lost 4 bases, the J end lost 5 bases, and 15 bases lay between the germline ends. The V gene's germline CDR1 is SEHNR and CDR2 FQNEAQ (reference sequence). The CDR3 region is CASSSGQRMDQPQHF. The DNA for the CDR3 is TGTGCCAGCAGCTCAGGACAGCGAATGGATCAGCCCCAGCATTTT.

The rearrangement uses TRBV7-2 and TRBJ1-3; perhaps TRBD1 as D (5 bases). V was clipped by 8 bases and J by 0 bases, with 17 bases between them. CDR3 size: 16 residues. Germline-derived CDR1 and CDR2 are SGHTA and FQGNSA. This CDR3 reads CASGLKGVNSGNTIYF. The CDR3 nucleotides are TGTGCCAGCGGACTAAAAGGGGTTAACTCTGGAAACACCATATATTTT.

The rearrangement uses TRBV7-2 and TRBJ2-1; 7 bases fit TRBD2. Germline CDR1 SGHTA, CDR2 FQGNSA. CDR3 length equals 16 residues. V trimming: 1 base; J trimming: 7 bases; junction bases outside the gene matches: 10. This chain's CDR3 is CASSLVGGGLWNEQFF. DNA of the CDR3: TGTGCCAGCAGCTTAGTTGGGGGGGGTTTGTGGAATGAGCAGTTCTTC.

The chain uses TRBV5-4 and TRBJ2-7, with 14 positions matching TRBD2. CDR1 is SGHNT and CDR2 is YYREEE in the germline V gene (reference sequence). This CDR3 is built from 15 residues. J was trimmed by 3 bases and V by 4 bases; bases with no gene match: 3. The DNA of the CDR3 is TGTGCCAGCAGCGTAGGGACTAGCGGGGGCTACGAGCAGTACTTC. It encodes CASSVGTSGGYEQYF.

This clone was recorded a few times. The chain carries TRBV7-6 and TRBJ1-5; 10 bases align to TRBD1. This CDR3 contains 13 residues. The V segment lost 4 bases and the J segment 6 bases; nucleotides outside the gene matches: 0. CDR1 is SGHVS and CDR2 is FNYEAQ in the germline V gene. The CDR3 nucleotides are TGTGCCAGCAGCTGGGACAGGGGTCAGCCCCAGCATTTT. Encoded protein: CASSWDRGQPQHF.

The genes are TRBV5-1 and TRBJ2-3, with a tentative D call TRBD1 (5 bases). The CDR3 length is 13 residues. Germline CDR1 SGHRS, CDR2 YFSETQ. V was trimmed by 5 bases and J by 3 bases, leaving 10 bases between them. In DNA, the CDR3 is TGCGCCAGCAGTACTCAGGGTACAGATACGCAGTATTTT. Its translation is CASSTQGTDTQYF. The full variable domain, completed using reference TRBV5-1 and TRBJ2-3, is KAGVTQTPRYLIKTRGQQVTLSCSPISGHRSVSWYQQTPGQGLQFLFEYFSETQRNKGNFPGRFSGRQFSNSRSEMNVSTLELGDSALYLCASSTQGTDTQYFGPGTRLTVL.

This chain joins TRBV11-2 and TRBJ2-3; D is possibly TRBD1 (5 bases). Deletions cut 0 bases from V and 6 bases from J, with 7 bases between. This CDR3 has 13 amino acids. The germline gives CDR1 SGHAT, CDR2 FQNNGV. This CDR3 reads CASSLDPGDTQYF. The CDR3, as DNA: TGTGCCAGCAGCTTAGATCCAGGGGATACGCAGTATTTT.

The table lists this clone with a count of one. V usage is TRBV4-3 and J usage is TRBJ2-3; TRBD2 aligns across 7 bases. CDR3 size: 14 residues. Losses at the gene ends were 0 bases for V and 11 bases for J; bases not matched to a gene: 8. Germline V gene sequence: CDR1 LGHNA, CDR2 YSLEER. Written as DNA, the CDR3 is TGCGCCAGCAGCCAAGATCGGGGGGTTGGGGTGCAGTATTTT. It is translated as CASSQDRGVGVQYF.

This chain uses TRBV4-1 with TRBJ2-2; D possibly corresponds to TRBD1 (5 bases). Trimming shortened V by 4 bases and J by 2 bases, and 23 bases separated the two germline ends. Germline CDR1 is MGHRA and CDR2 is YSYEKL. The CDR3 runs 19 residues. The chain's CDR3 is CASSPETAPNQKNTGELFF. As DNA, the CDR3 is TGCGCCAGCAGCCCCGAGACAGCGCCCAACCAAAAAAACACCGGGGAGCTGTTTTTT.

Here the CDR3 reads CASSEREGQDGYTF. In DNA form, the CDR3 reads TGTGCCAGCAGCGAAAGGGAGGGGCAAGATGGCTACACCTTC. The chain is built from TRBV2 and TRBJ1-2, with D perhaps TRBD1 (5 bases). With 6 bases removed from V and 6 bases from J, the gap between germline ends came to 17 bases. The CDR3 has 14 amino acids. Germline values: CDR1 SNHLY, CDR2 FYNNEI.

The chain uses TRBV28 and TRBJ2-3; D is perhaps TRBD2 (6 bases). Germline V gene lookup returns CDR1 MDHEN and CDR2 SYDVKM. The CDR3 contains 17 residues. Trimming stripped 7 bases from V and 2 bases from J, with 22 bases between. In DNA form, the CDR3 reads TGTGCCAGCAACCCCCCGGGAGCTTCCTCAGCCACAGATACGCAGTATTTT. It specifies CASNPPGASSATDTQYF.

The table lists this clone with a few counts. The chain couples TRBV6-1 to TRBJ1-6; 7 positions match TRBD1. V was clipped by 5 bases and J by 10 bases; unmatched bases: 11. Germline values: CDR1 MNHNS, CDR2 SASEGT. CDR3 length: 15 amino acids. CDR3 loop: CASSIDREAGSPLHF. In DNA, the CDR3 is TGTGCCAGCAGTATCGACAGGGAAGCAGGGTCACCCCTCCACTTT.

This clone was seen only a few times. The chain couples TRBV30 to TRBJ1-4; the match to TRBD1 covers 7 bases. The CDR3 sequence is 14 residues long. The germline CDR1 and CDR2 sequences are GTSNPN and SVGIG (reference sequence). With V trimmed by 7 bases and J by 8 bases, 13 bases remained unmatched. CDR3 amino acids: CAYSQGVGDEKLFF. CDR3 nucleotide sequence: TGTGCCTACTCTCAGGGGGTGGGGGACGAAAAACTGTTTTTT.

In its sample, this clone was seen a few times. The V call is TRBV15, the J call TRBJ2-2; no definite D call. The CDR3 sequence is 14 residues long. Trimming shortened V by 1 base and J by 1 base, and 4 bases separated the two germline ends. Germline-derived CDR1 and CDR2 are LNHNV and YYDKDF (reference sequence). Here the CDR3 DNA reads TGTGCCACCAGCAGAGTCAGGAACACCGGGGAGCTGTTTTTT. It specifies CATSRVRNTGELFF.